This TCR beta chain was found in a study of blood T cell repertoires in COVID-19. About the study: The study drew acute and convalescent COVID-19 samples from the United States, Italy and Spain. Sources were T cells, B-cell-depleted T cells, or PBMCs; the material itself was cDNA or gDNA.

Seattle's enrolled individuals joined amid active infection and were then monitored longitudinally. In the original analysis: Amplification with reference gene primers provided the estimates of nucleated cell counts. Clones were sequenced by immunoSEQ multiplex PCR, and TCRdb holds only the in-frame ones, with some missing. The D gene and trimming were derived from the DNA, and the V and J assignments and clone size from that table. The data show 150,000 to 200,000 clones, with 80% to 95% seen just once and just under 2% held by the top ten. CDR3 length: 14 amino acids. Trimming took 6 bases from V and 4 from J, leaving 15 bases between them. Germline lookup yields CDR1 MNHEY and CDR2 SVGAGI.

The TCR was taken from a woman aged 60 to 75 with COVID-19, enrolled during active disease. The sample consisted of peripheral blood. J is TRBJ1-1 and V is TRBV6-5, with D maybe TRBD1 (6 bases). The CDR3 sequence is CASSHSEGGTEAFF. Here the CDR3 DNA reads TGTGCCAGCAGCCACTCTGAAGGGGGCACTGAAGCTTTCTTT.